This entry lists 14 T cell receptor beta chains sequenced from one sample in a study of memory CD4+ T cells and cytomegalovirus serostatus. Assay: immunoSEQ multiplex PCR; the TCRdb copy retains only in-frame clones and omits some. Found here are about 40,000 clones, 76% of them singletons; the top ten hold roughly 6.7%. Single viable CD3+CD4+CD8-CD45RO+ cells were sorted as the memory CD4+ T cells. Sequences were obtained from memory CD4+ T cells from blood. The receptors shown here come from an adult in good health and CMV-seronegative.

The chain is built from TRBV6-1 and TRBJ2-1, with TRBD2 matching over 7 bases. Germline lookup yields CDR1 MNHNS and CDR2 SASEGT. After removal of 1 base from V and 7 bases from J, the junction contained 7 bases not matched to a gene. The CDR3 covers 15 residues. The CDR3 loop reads CASSEGGTLANEQFF. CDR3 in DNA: TGTGCCAGCAGTGAAGGAGGAACACTAGCGAATGAGCAGTTCTTC.

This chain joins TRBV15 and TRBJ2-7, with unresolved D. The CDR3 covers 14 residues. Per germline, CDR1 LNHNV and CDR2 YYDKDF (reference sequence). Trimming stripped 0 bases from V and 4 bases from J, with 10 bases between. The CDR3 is CATSRDGLTYEQYF. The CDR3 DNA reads TGTGCCACCAGCAGAGATGGGTTAACTTACGAGCAGTACTTC.

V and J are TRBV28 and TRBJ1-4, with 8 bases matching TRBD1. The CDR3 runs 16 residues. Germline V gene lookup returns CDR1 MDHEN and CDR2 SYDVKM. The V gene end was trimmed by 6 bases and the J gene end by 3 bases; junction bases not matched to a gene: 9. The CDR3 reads CASSNPQGAANEKLFF. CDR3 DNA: TGTGCCAGCAGCAACCCGCAGGGGGCAGCTAATGAAAAACTGTTTTTT.

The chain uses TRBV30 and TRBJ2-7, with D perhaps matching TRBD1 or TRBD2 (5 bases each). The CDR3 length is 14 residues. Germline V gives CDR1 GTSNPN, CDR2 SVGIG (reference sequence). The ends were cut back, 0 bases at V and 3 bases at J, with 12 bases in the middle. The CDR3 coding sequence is TGTGCCTGGAGTGTAGTAGGTGGGGGCTACGAGCAGTACTTC. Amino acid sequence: CAWSVVGGGYEQYF.

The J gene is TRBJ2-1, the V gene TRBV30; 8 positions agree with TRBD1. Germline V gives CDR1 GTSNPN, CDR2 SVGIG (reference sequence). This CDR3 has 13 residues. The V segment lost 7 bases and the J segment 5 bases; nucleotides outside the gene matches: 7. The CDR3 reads CALKDRAHNEQFF. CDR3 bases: TGTGCCTTAAAGGACAGGGCCCACAATGAGCAGTTCTTC.

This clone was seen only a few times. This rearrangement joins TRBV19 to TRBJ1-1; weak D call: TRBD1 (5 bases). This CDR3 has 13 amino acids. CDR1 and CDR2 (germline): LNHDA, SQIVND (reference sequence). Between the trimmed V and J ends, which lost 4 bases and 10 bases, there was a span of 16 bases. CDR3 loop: CASSTMGDGGAFF. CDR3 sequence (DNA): TGTGCCAGTAGTACCATGGGGGATGGCGGAGCTTTCTTT.

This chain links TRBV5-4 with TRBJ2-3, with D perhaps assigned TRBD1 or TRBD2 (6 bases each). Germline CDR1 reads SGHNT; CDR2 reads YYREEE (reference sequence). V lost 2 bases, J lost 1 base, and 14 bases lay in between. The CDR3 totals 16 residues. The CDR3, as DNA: TGTGCCAGCAGCTTCCCAAGGGGGGCGGGCACAGATACGCAGTATTTT. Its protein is CASSFPRGAGTDTQYF.

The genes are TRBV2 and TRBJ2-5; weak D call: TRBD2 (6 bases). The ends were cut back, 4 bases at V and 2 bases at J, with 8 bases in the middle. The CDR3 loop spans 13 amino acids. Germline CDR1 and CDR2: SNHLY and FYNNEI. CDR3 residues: CASSVAVQETQYF. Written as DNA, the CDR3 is TGTGCCAGCAGTGTAGCGGTTCAAGAGACCCAGTACTTC.

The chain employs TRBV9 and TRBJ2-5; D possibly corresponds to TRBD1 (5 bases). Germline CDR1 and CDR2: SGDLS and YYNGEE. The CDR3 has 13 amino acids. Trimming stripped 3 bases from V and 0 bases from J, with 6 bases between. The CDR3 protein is CASSAGYQETQYF. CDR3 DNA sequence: TGTGCCAGCAGCGCAGGGTACCAAGAGACCCAGTACTTC.

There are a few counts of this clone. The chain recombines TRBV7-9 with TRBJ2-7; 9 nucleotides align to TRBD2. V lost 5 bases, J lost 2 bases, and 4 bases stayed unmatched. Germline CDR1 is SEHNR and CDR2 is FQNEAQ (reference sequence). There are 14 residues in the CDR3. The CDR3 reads CASSALAGTYEQYF. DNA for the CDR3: TGTGCCAGCAGCGCGCTAGCGGGAACCTACGAGCAGTACTTC.

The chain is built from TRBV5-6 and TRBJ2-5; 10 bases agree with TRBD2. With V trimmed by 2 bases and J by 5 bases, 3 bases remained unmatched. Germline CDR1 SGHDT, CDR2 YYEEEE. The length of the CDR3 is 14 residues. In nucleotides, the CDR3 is TGTGCCAGCAGCTTCGAGGGACTAGCGGAGACCCAGTACTTC. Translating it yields CASSFEGLAETQYF.

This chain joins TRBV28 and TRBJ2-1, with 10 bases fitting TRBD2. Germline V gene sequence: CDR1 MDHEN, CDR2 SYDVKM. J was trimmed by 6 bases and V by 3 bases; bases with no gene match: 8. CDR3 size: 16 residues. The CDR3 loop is CASSFLGLAGVNEQFF. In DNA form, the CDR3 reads TGTGCCAGCAGTTTCTTAGGCCTAGCGGGAGTCAATGAGCAGTTCTTC.

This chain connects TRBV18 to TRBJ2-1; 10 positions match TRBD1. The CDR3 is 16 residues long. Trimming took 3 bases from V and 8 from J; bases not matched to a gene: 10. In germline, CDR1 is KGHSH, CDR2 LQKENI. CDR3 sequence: CASSPQTGGASHEQFF. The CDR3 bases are TGTGCCAGCTCACCTCAGACAGGGGGCGCTTCGCATGAGCAGTTCTTC.

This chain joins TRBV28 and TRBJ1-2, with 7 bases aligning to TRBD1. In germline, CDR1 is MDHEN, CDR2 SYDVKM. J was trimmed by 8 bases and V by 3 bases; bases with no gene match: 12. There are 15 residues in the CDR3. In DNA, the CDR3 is TGTGCCAGCAGTTTTCGGCCGACAGGGCCTGGAGGCTACACCTTC. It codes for CASSFRPTGPGGYTF.